This TCR beta chain was recovered during a study of early T cells in non-severe SARS-CoV-2 infection (dated by TCRdb to the early 2020s). In the study overall: Because TCR sequencing was done on bulk RNA from unsorted whole blood, the alpha and beta chains could not be paired. Results the study describes overall, beyond this receptor: VDJdb matching was skewed toward anti-spike CD8 responses and likely underestimated virus-specific expansions by missing private and CD4 specificities.

This clonotype showed up many times. Its recognized antigen is unknown. No base qualities exist here, and no much larger clone lies one base off it. Set within a cohort of healthcare workers in London, UK, this nested case-control study involved weekly PCR testing of nasopharyngeal swabs along with blood sampling. Healthcare workers were enrolled in the week of the UK lockdown, from 23 to 31 March 2020, and were followed every week for up to roughly 16 weeks. The CDR3 sequence holds 15 residues, the cysteine and phenylalanine included. Only the CDR3 DNA stays, 45 bases, in frame from base 1. The V end gives up 4 bases and the J end 9 bases, leaving 5 bases in the junction not matched to a gene. The germline V gene gives CDR1 as LGHNA and CDR2 as YSLEER. Preparation of the library involved 5' RACE. This sample was sequenced with a NextSeq 500. Unique molecular identifiers were attached to individual cDNA molecules in the TCR library protocol so that sequencing error and PCR bias could be corrected. TCR alpha and beta chains were both sequenced, and the abundances of alpha and beta sequences in each sample were closely correlated with each other. In the paper's pipeline: Decombinator V4 was used to annotate the V gene, J gene and CDR3 of the TCR sequences. Expanded TCRs were defined as changing significantly between any two time points under a Poisson model with p below 0.0001. TCR abundances were normalised to the total number of TCRs sequenced per sample and were expressed as counts per million. MAIT TCRs were defined by TRAV1-2 paired with TRAJ12, TRAJ20 or TRAJ33, and iNKT TCRs by TRAV10 paired with TRAJ18. VDJdb, accessed 1 November 2021, was searched for CMV, EBV and SARS-CoV-2 annotated TCRs, with TCRs annotated for multiple antigens excluded. TCRdb applied fastp at Q25 and MiXCR to the public reads, then kept only in-frame beta chains. Every CDR3 protein is listed once, alongside the most common genes and DNA of its rows. The V and J calls were determined by TCRdb, not by the authors. Across this sample there are tens of thousands of distinct CDR3 sequences, with roughly 5.4% seen only once. Approximately 3.5% of the sample goes to the ten largest clones.

The TCR was taken from an adult who was a healthcare worker with PCR-confirmed SARS-CoV-2 infection or an uninfected control (not recorded which). The specimen sequenced was whole blood. The chain is assembled from TRBV4-3 and TRBJ2-1, and 14 junctional nucleotides match TRBD2. The CDR3 protein is CASSRGTSGSVEQFF. The DNA reads TGCGCCAGCAGCCGCGGGACTAGCGGGAGTGTTGAGCAGTTCTTC.